This section outlines one T cell receptor beta chain sequence together with its context. This clonotype was counted only a few times. Its recognized antigen is unknown. Per-nucleotide qualities are absent, and no much larger clonotype sits a single base away. The entry originates in a study of response to subunit inactivated influenza vaccine (dated by TCRdb to 2016 to 2019). With regard to the full study: To follow how T cells responded to a trivalent subunit inactivated influenza vaccine, the researchers relied on deep quantitative profiling of the T cell receptor repertoire.

Receptor amplification or capture employed RT-PCR. Reads for this sample came from an Illumina HiSeq 2500. The raw public reads went through TCRdb reprocessing: fastp at Q25, MiXCR clone calling, in-frame beta chains kept. Every CDR3 protein is listed once, alongside the most common genes and DNA of its rows. This sample is represented by over 650,000 distinct CDR3 sequences; 18% of them were singletons. Roughly a tenth of the sample rests with the top ten. Broad study findings and their caveats: It was suggested by the authors that each seasonal influenza vaccination may recruit only a limited number of new T cells.

The clonotype originates from a man over 45 who received an inactivated influenza vaccine. Donor details come from another sample of the same person, matched by shared clones. The sequencing used PBMCs from blood, collected about 5 days after vaccination.

CDR3 reads: CAISPGPDYEQYF. The DNA sequence is as follows: TGTGCCATCAGCCCTGGACCGGACTACGAGCAGTACTTC. Here the chain combines TRBV10-3 and TRBJ2-7; the D gene identity is not certain. The CDR3 has 13 amino acids, counting the end cysteine and phenylalanine. Just the 39-base CDR3 DNA is kept, in frame starting at base 1. CDR1 and CDR2 are read off the germline V gene as ENHRY and SYGVKD. The junction carries 12 bases between V and J, which are trimmed by 6 bases and 3 bases respectively.